This T cell receptor beta chain was retrieved from a study of T-cell reconstitution after alpha-beta-depleted transplantation in children. Study conclusions and caveats: Some patients' high day-60 TCRbeta diversity was traced to surviving recipient T cells and thymic progenitors. Among T cells one year after transplant, newly produced cells accounted for most counts and diversity. Roughly two months post-transplant, alpha-beta T cells reportedly originated from several hundred graft clones that had expanded.

Unique molecular identifiers were incorporated during preparation of the TCRbeta library. TCRdb ran MiXCR on the PCR reads and lists one entry per CDR3 protein. Among around 600,000 distinct CDR3 sequences listed, under 30% were seen once. This clonotype was recorded many times. Its antigen is still unknown. This receptor was obtained from a boy younger than two who had a stem cell transplant for acute myeloid leukemia, so the T cells may come from the graft donor. The sample here was PBMCs, mostly from graft donor cells, taken 360 days after TCRalphabeta/CD19-depleted stem cell transplant.

The CDR3 loop reads CASSLGGSGGAVYNEQFF. The CDR3 nucleotides are TGTGCCAGCAGCTTAGGAGGTAGCGGGGGGGCCGTCTACAATGAGCAGTTCTTC. The chain joins TRBV11-3 to TRBJ2-1, with TRBD2 matching 11 bases. Germline values: CDR1 SGHNT, CDR2 YENEEA. CDR3 length: 18 residues. J gave up 3 bases and V 1 base, and 8 bases lay outside the gene matches. Full variable domain (outside the CDR3, taken from reference TRBV11-3 and TRBJ2-1): EAGVVQSPRYKIIEKKQPVAFWCNPISGHNTLYWYLQNLGQGPELLIRYENEEAVDDSQLPKDRFSAERLKGVDSTLKIQPAELGDSAVYLCASSLGGSGGAVYNEQFFGPGTRLTVL.